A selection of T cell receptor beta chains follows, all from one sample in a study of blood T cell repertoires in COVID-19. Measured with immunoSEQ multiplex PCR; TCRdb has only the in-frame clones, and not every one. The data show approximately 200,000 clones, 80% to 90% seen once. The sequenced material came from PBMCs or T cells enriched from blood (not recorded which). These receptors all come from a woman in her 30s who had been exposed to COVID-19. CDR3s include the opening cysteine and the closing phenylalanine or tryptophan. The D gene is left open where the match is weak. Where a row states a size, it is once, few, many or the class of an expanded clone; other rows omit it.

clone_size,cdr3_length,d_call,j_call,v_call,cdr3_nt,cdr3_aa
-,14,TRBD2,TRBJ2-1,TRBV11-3,TGTGCCAGCAGCTTGGGGACTAGTGTCGATGAGCAGTTCTTC,CASSLGTSVDEQFF
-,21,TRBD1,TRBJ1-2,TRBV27,TGTGCCAGCAGTCCTACGCCCCTCTGGGACAGTGAGGGGACCTCTAACTATGGCTACACCTTC,CASSPTPLWDSEGTSNYGYTF
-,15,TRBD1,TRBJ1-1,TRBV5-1,TGCGCCAGCAGCTGGGGGACAGTTTCGAACACTGAAGCTTTCTTT,CASSWGTVSNTEAFF
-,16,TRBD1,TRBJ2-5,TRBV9,TGTGCCAGCAGCGTAGACCCAGGGGGCAAACAAGAGACCCAGTACTTC,CASSVDPGGKQETQYF
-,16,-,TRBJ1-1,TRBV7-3,TGTGCCAGCAGCTTAACTAGTCGCCTAATGAACACTGAAGCTTTCTTT,CASSLTSRLMNTEAFF
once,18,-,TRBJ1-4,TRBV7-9,TGTGCCAGCAGCTTACCCCCCCAGGGGTTAGGGGCTAATGAAAAACTGTTTTTT,CASSLPPQGLGANEKLFF
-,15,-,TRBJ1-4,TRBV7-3,TGTGCCAGCATCCGTCGAGAGCTAACTAATGAAAAACTGTTTTTT,CASIRRELTNEKLFF
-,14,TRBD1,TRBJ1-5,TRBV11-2,TGTGCCAGCAGCCGGGGACAGGGCAATCAGCCCCAGCATTTT,CASSRGQGNQPQHF
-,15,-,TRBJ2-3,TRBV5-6,TGTGCCAGCAGCTTAGGCTCGGGATCCACAGATACGCAGTATTTT,CASSLGSGSTDTQYF
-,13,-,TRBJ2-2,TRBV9,TGTGCCAGCAGCCCCGACAGGCGGGGGGAGCTGTTTTTT,CASSPDRRGELFF
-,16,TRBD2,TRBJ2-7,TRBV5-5,TGTGCCAGCAGCTTGGGCCCCTCACTAGCGGGAGACGAGCAGTACTTC,CASSLGPSLAGDEQYF
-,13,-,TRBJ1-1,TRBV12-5,TGTGCTAGTGGTTTCCGGGGGAACACTGAAGCTTTCTTT,CASGFRGNTEAFF
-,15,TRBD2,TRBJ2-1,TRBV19,TGTGCCAGTAGTTATGGGACTACGTTGTACAATGAGCAGTTCTTC,CASSYGTTLYNEQFF
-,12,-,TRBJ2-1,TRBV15,TGTGCCACCAGCACGGGTTACAATGAGCAGTTCTTC,CATSTGYNEQFF
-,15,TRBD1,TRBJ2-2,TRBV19,TGTGCCAGTACCGTGACAGGGGGCGGGAACGGGGAGCTGTTTTTT,CASTVTGGGNGELFF
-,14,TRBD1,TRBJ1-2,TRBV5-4,TGTGCCAGCAGGACGTCGACAGGGGTGGCGGGCTACACCTTC,CASRTSTGVAGYTF
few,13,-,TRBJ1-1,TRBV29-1,TGCAGCGTTGAGGAGGTGGGAGGCACTGAAGCTTTCTTT,CSVEEVGGTEAFF
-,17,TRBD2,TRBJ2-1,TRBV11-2,TGTGCCAGCAGCTCACGACTCTCTAGCGGGAGTTTAAATGAGCAGTTCTTC,CASSSRLSSGSLNEQFF
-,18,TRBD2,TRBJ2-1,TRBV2,TGTGCCAGCACTCGGACTAGCGGGAGAGGACGGACGTACAATGAGCAGTTCTTC,CASTRTSGRGRTYNEQFF
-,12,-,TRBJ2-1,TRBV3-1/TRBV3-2,TGTGCCAGCAGCCGGACTAACAATGAGCAGTTCTTC,CASSRTNNEQFF
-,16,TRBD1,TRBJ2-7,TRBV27,TGTGCCAGCAGTTTATCGGCACAGGGGGTAGGCCTGGAGCAGTACTTC,CASSLSAQGVGLEQYF
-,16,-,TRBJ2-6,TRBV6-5,TGTGCCAGCAGTTACTCGGGGGGCTCTGGGGCCAACGTCCTGACTTTC,CASSYSGGSGANVLTF